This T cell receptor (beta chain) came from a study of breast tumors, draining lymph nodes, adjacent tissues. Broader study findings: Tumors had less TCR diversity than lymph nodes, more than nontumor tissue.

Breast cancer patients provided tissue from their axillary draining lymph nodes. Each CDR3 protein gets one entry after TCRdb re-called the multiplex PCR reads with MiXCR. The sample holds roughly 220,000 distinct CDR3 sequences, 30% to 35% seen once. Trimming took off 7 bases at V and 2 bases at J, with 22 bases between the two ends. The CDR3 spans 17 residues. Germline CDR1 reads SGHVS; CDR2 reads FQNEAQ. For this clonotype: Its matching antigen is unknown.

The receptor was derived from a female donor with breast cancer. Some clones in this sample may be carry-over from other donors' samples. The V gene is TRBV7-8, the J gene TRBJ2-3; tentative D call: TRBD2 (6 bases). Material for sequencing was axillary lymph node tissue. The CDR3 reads CASTQSTGERATDTQYF. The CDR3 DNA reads TGTGCCAGCACCCAGTCGACCGGGGAGCGGGCCACAGATACGCAGTATTTT.